This T cell receptor beta chain was profiled in a study of T cells after yellow fever vaccination (dated by TCRdb to between 2017 and 2020). With regard to the full study: Libraries from fractions with low cell numbers were prepared with the SMART-Seq v4 Ultra Low Input RNA kit. To follow T-cell clones before and after primary and booster YFV17D yellow fever vaccination, bulk TCR alpha and beta repertoires were sequenced over time. The cohort comprised two healthy male donors, one aged 18 to 30 and one aged 30 to 40 years. Blood was collected at multiple timepoints before and after primary and secondary immunization, and bulk PBMC replicates and cell subsets were isolated. General conclusions and limits of the study: Computational filtering was required because FACS-sorted repertoires could contain abundant contaminating clonotypes from the bulk population. After the booster, most of the clones that had expanded following primary vaccination were detected again (almost 98% of CD4 and around 90% of CD8), which suggests that memory was broadly maintained. The study included only two donors, which limits how far the findings can be generalized. Compared with the primary T-cell response, the secondary T-cell response was faster but weaker, reaching its peak on day 5 rather than on day 15. A small share of clonotypes occurred in both CD4 and CD8 compartments, likely arising from convergent recombination.

This clonotype has a handful of counts. Its antigen target is currently unknown. The sample holds no much larger clone one base away, and base qualities are not on file. Sequenced on an Illumina NovaSeq 6000. TCR cDNA was synthesized by 5'RACE template switching, which introduced a universal primer site and unique molecular identifiers. Priming for cDNA synthesis came from both the TCR alpha and TCR beta constant segments. Library amplification used two PCR steps, and the second PCR step added sample barcodes and sequencing adapters. Sequencing of libraries was performed on Illumina HiSeq 2500 (2x100 bp) or NovaSeq (2x150 bp). Under the source paper's analysis protocol: MIGEC was used to demultiplex reads and collapse the reads into UMI consensus sequences, and MiXCR was used for V(D)J alignment. Clonotypes responding to the vaccine were identified with edgeR on replicate PBMC samples, with the criteria of FDR below 0.01 and a log2 fold change above 5 up to day 15. Each bulk clonotype received a CD4 or CD8 identity based on whether the sequenced CD4 or CD8 repertoire contained that clonotype at higher abundance. The raw public reads went through TCRdb reprocessing: fastp at Q25, MiXCR clone calling, in-frame beta chains kept. A single entry per CDR3 protein holds the most common genes and DNA from its merged rows. For this entry, the V and J calls and clone size follow TCRdb and not the study's own pipeline. In all, the sample holds about 340,000 distinct CDR3 sequences, and under 15% of those were seen once. The ten largest clones capture approximately 3.4% of the sample.

The label giving this sample's treatment or condition can be read as: live attenuated yellow fever vaccine strain. PBMCs were isolated from peripheral blood using a standard Ficoll-Paque protocol. Dynabeads CD4 and CD8 positive selection kits were used to isolate the CD4 and CD8 T-cell fractions. TriZol was used to extract RNA from bulk PBMCs, CD4 and CD8 fractions, and dextramer-positive and dextramer-negative fractions. The CDR3, from cysteine to phenylalanine, totals 14 residues. Only CDR3 DNA remains: 42 bases, in frame from the first base. The germline V gene (reference sequence) sets CDR1 to DFQATT and CDR2 to SNEGSKA. V ends up 3 bases short and J 2 bases short, with an unmatched junction base count of 3.

The rearranged chain carries TRBV20-1 and TRBJ2-3, with TRBD1 identical over 9 junction bases. The source of this sequence is a young man who received the YFV17D yellow fever vaccine. Specimen: CD4+ T cells sorted from PBMCs, collected 15 days after the yellow fever booster vaccination. In nucleotide form, the sequence is TGCAGTGCTAGTGACAGGGGGTACACAGATACGCAGTATTTT. Translated, this gives CSASDRGYTDTQYF.